This T cell receptor (beta chain) comes out of a study of blood T cell repertoires in COVID-19 (dated by TCRdb to 2019 to 2021). Study-wide context: The collaborator samples originated in the United States, Italy and Spain and spanned the acute and convalescent phases of COVID-19. The samples were drawn from the first 160 participants of the ongoing ImmuneRACE study and from over 950 subjects provided by 6 global collaborators. The sample metadata nearly always contained a de-identified subject ID, COVID-19 status, age in years and sex. The dataset comprised deeply sampled blood TCRbeta repertoires from subjects exposed to, actively infected with, or recovered from COVID-19. The repertoires were released in a freely available public database intended as a resource for research on the immune response to SARS-CoV-2. Where available, HLA class I and class II types were taken from metadata supplied by the sample provider and were not determined by assay-based typing. The material from the prospective study consisted of cDNA or gDNA derived from T cells, B-cell-depleted T cells, or PBMCs. Study-wide findings and limitations: Clinical and demographic metadata were provided uncurated, with the amount varying by source and participant.

With respect to this clone: Its recognized antigen is unknown. No much larger clonotype is one base removed from it; base qualities were not supplied.

CDR1 and CDR2, per the germline V gene, are LGHNA and YSLEER. There are 15 amino acids in the CDR3, from cysteine to phenylalanine inclusive. The DNA shown is the 45-base CDR3, in frame from base 1. Trimming takes 5 bases from V and 4 bases from J, and the germline ends sit 18 bases apart. Enrolling through a virtual design, the prospective study's participants ranged in age from roughly 18 to 89 years and lived across 20 to 30 United States geographic areas. In the prospective study, participants were assigned to cohorts based on the clinical history participants reported in a screening survey and a study questionnaire. ImmuneRACE Cohort 3 recovered participants were defined by two consecutive negative NP/OP PCR tests, healthcare professional clearance, or symptom resolution. In the prospective study, mobile phlebotomists collected whole blood, serum and a nasopharyngeal or oropharyngeal swab from each participant. Participants in the prospective study had the option to provide additional blood draws and questionnaires over an approximately 2-month period. Before DNA extraction, blood samples from the prospective study were shipped at room temperature or frozen.

TCRbeta CDR3 regions were amplified from genomic DNA by means of the immunoSEQ Assay, a bias-controlled multiplex PCR. The source study handled its data this way. Within the assay, amplification of reference gene primers was used to estimate how many nucleated cells each sample contained. Sequence reads were collapsed and filtered to measure the absolute abundance of every unique TCRbeta CDR3 rearrangement. Productive Simpson clonality was computed per sample as the square root of Simpson's diversity index over productive rearrangements. TCRdb took this table from immuneACCESS and kept in-frame rearrangements with V and J called. Such tables lack part of the clones; where checked against another copy, unresolved V genes explain under half of the gap, and the rest is unexplained. V and J calls and clone size are those listed in that table; D and trimming were worked out from the DNA. This sample gives fewer than 300,000 clones in total; around 88% of them show up just once. Clones ranked in the top ten supply under 9.5% of the sample.

The chain couples TRBV4-3 to TRBJ2-7, with no reliable assignment of the D segment. Sequenced input: PBMCs or T cells enriched from blood (not recorded which). The receptor comes from a man between 35 and 55 years old who had recovered from COVID-19. The CDR3 is CASSTSADTSYEQYF. The bases read TGCGCCAGCAGCACTTCGGCAGACACCTCATACGAGCAGTACTTC.